This TCR beta chain was recovered during a study of T-cell reconstitution after alpha-beta-depleted transplantation in children. Study-level points and caveats: Most T-cell counts and diversity one year after the transplant came from T cells that were newly produced. After transplant, at about two months, alpha-beta T cells were reportedly derived from several hundred expanded graft clones.

A library of TCRbeta sequences, prepared with unique molecular identifiers, was generated. TCRdb processed the PCR reads anew with MiXCR; each CDR3 protein has one entry. Of about 1,000,000 distinct CDR3 sequences in the sample, roughly 29% were seen once. V lost 1 base to trimming and J lost 5 bases, with 16 bases between them. The germline gives CDR1 SGHRS, CDR2 YFSETQ. CDR3 size: 15 residues. Note on this clonotype: The antigen remains unidentified.

The receptor comes from a boy under three years old who had a stem cell transplant for SCID, so the T cells may come from the graft donor. The material sequenced was PBMCs, mostly from graft donor cells, taken 360 days after TCRalphabeta/CD19-depleted stem cell transplant. The chain employs TRBV5-1 and TRBJ2-7; tentatively, D is TRBD1 (5 bases). The CDR3 region is CASSLHGAYKNEQYF. DNA for the CDR3: TGCGCCAGCAGCTTGCATGGGGCATATAAAAACGAGCAGTACTTC. The full variable domain, with the rest looked up from reference TRBV5-1 and TRBJ2-7, is KAGVTQTPRYLIKTRGQQVTLSCSPISGHRSVSWYQQTPGQGLQFLFEYFSETQRNKGNFPGRFSGRQFSNSRSEMNVSTLELGDSALYLCASSLHGAYKNEQYFGPGTRLTVT.